This T cell receptor (beta chain) emerged from a study of human T cells and chemical hapten exposure. Study findings and constraints: TCRs exceeding 1 in 1000 frequency stayed unchanged with DPC sensitization. Expanded TCRs grouped into significantly more large CDR3 similarity clusters than controls produced.

The V end was cut by 6 bases, the J end by 2 bases, with 10 bases between. Germline-derived CDR1 and CDR2 are MDHEN and SYDVKM. This CDR3 comprises 13 residues. This clonotype has just a few counts. As yet, its antigen is unknown. Time point denoted: patch test 3, about 24 weeks after DPC sensitization. Treatment of the sample: therapeutic diphenylcyclopropenone sensitization with weekly scalp DPC. Blood was collected ahead of every patch test applied. Each CDR3 protein is one row after TCRdb ran MiXCR on the RACE reads. The sample lists about 200,000 distinct CDR3 sequences; about 25% were seen once. The chain combines TRBV28 with TRBJ1-2; the D is unclear. The sample was whole blood, taken in connection with sensitization to the hapten diphenylcyclopropenone (DPC). This receptor was taken from a woman aged 40 to 50 with alopecia areata. Some clones in this sample may be carry-over from other donors' samples. CDR3 residues: CASRINPNYGYTF. CDR3 coding DNA: TGTGCCAGCAGGATCAATCCCAACTATGGCTACACCTTC.